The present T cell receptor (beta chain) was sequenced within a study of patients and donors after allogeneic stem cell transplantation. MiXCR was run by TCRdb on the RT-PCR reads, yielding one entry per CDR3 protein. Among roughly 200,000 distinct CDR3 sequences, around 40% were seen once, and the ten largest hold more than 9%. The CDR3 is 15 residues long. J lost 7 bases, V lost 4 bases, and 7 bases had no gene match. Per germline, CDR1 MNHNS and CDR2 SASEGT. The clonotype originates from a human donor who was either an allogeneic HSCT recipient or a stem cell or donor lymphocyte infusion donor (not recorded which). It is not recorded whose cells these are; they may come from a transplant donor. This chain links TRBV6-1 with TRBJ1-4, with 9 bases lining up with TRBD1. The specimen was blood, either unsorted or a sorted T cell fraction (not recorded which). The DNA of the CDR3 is TGTGCCAGCAGTGCCAAACAGGGGGCCCCTGAAAAACTGTTTTTT. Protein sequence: CASSAKQGAPEKLFF.